Listed below are T cell receptor beta chains from one sample, sequenced in a study of shared clonotypes between healthy human individuals. This table comes from immunoSEQ multiplex PCR, and its TCRdb copy is limited to in-frame clones, with some not included. The table records 950,000 to 1,200,000 clones, roughly 80% of them present only once. What was sequenced was memory CD4+ T cells from PBMCs. All receptors derive from a man between 18 and 35 years old in good health. Some clones in this sample may be carry-over from other donors' samples. CDR3s leave out the opening cysteine and the closing phenylalanine or tryptophan. D genes are given only for firm matches.

V	J	D	CDR3
TRBV7-9	TRBJ1-5	TRBD1	ASSLQGVGQPQH
TRBV7-2	TRBJ2-7	-	ASSLVDGSRQTYEQY
TRBV6-1	TRBJ2-7	-	ASREQGAGYEQY
TRBV11-1	TRBJ2-1	-	ASSLEEAGSNEQF
TRBV15	TRBJ2-7	-	ATSSSGPGEQY
TRBV11-3	TRBJ1-1	-	ASPGKKGPAEAF
TRBV5-1	TRBJ2-2	-	ASSLTAGSGELF
TRBV6-1	TRBJ2-2	TRBD2	ASSALPGAGETGELF
TRBV5-1	TRBJ2-3	-	ASSLLTPSTDTQY
TRBV12-2	TRBJ2-7	-	ASRLAMGGIEQY
TRBV7-9	TRBJ2-2	TRBD2	AGRTSGRAWELF
TRBV6-1	TRBJ1-4	-	ASTSMAVGEKLF
TRBV5-1	TRBJ1-1	TRBD1	ASSTGTGRVAEAF
TRBV6-5	TRBJ1-1	-	ASNKDANTEAF
TRBV18	TRBJ1-5	-	ASSPRGLSADYSNQPQH
TRBV5-1	TRBJ2-1	TRBD2	ASSLAQASGSPYNEQF
TRBV11-3	TRBJ1-1	-	ASSLTRDTEAF
TRBV25-1	TRBJ2-3	TRBD2	ASSDPGGAGDTQY
TRBV30	TRBJ2-7	-	ASGFSYEQY
TRBV7-2	TRBJ2-7	TRBD1	ASSSGQPSSYEQY
TRBV7-2	TRBJ1-3	TRBD1	ASSLGQGGNTIY
TRBV7-2	TRBJ2-7	-	ASSLGIGYEQY
TRBV29-1	TRBJ1-2	-	SVGSSDGYT
TRBV6-5	TRBJ2-2	-	ASSYSSYWAGELF
TRBV5-1	TRBJ2-2	TRBD2	ASSLATGTRDTGELF
TRBV2	TRBJ1-6	-	ASSIGPPPLH
TRBV30	TRBJ2-1	-	ACGFSYNEQF
TRBV10-3	TRBJ1-5	-	AISERGGNQPQH
TRBV4-2	TRBJ1-4	-	ASSLRGPSFSEKLF
TRBV5-1	TRBJ2-3	TRBD1	ASSTGQGVITDTQY
TRBV18	TRBJ2-1	-	ASSPPTVSYNEQF
TRBV6-4	TRBJ2-1	-	ASSDQGSGIGQF
TRBV7-9	TRBJ2-2	-	ASSLLGHQGRTGELF
TRBV18	TRBJ1-1	-	ASSPNRSPTEAF
TRBV10-1	TRBJ2-7	-	ASSDHRSSYEQY
TRBV30	TRBJ1-1	-	AWNFMNTEAF
TRBV29-1	TRBJ2-7	-	SVEGSPGTDAYEQY
TRBV11-2	TRBJ2-5	TRBD1	ASSSLGQGAHYGETQY
TRBV7-2	TRBJ2-7	-	ASREAGNYEQY
TRBV5-1	TRBJ2-2	-	ASSTKGGDTGELF
TRBV10-3	TRBJ2-1	-	AIRPGQGLTSGVYNEQF
TRBV27	TRBJ2-5	-	ASSWGAGETQY
TRBV10-3	TRBJ2-7	-	AISESRGEVY